This entry lists 29 T cell receptor beta chains sequenced from one sample in a study of blood T cell repertoires in COVID-19. Clones were sequenced by immunoSEQ multiplex PCR, and TCRdb holds only the in-frame ones, with some missing. The sample lists about 400,000 clones; 85% to 90% were seen once. Sequencing used PBMCs or T cells enriched from blood (not recorded which). The receptors come from a woman in her twenties or thirties who had recovered from COVID-19.

The chain has TRBV18 and TRBJ1-1; TRBD1 matches at 7 bases. Germline lookup yields CDR1 KGHSH and CDR2 LQKENI. The length of the CDR3 is 14 residues. Trimming cost V 0 bases and J 7 bases; bases outside gene matches: 5. The CDR3 region has the DNA TGTGCCAGCTCACCACCGGGGACAGCTTATGAAGCTTTCTTT. Its translation: CASSPPGTAYEAFF.

The chain is built from TRBV7-6 and TRBJ2-7; TRBD2 matches 7 bases. V gave up 3 bases and J gave up 5 bases; unmatched junction bases: 10. In germline, CDR1 is SGHVS, CDR2 FNYEAQ. This CDR3 is 15 amino acids long. The CDR3, as DNA: TGTGCCAGCAGCTTCAACCCCGGACTAGAGAACGAGCAGTACTTC. It specifies CASSFNPGLENEQYF.

The V call is TRBV15, the J call TRBJ1-4; 7 nucleotides align to TRBD1. The CDR3 is 14 residues long. Trimming cost V 6 bases and J 4 bases; bases outside gene matches: 5. Germline CDR1 is LNHNV and CDR2 is YYDKDF (reference sequence). CDR3 protein: CATSSGQSNEKLFF. The CDR3 DNA reads as TGTGCCACCAGTTCGGGACAGAGTAATGAAAAACTGTTTTTT.

V and J are TRBV11-2 and TRBJ1-1; possible D gene TRBD1, 6 bases. The CDR3 is 15 amino acids. The V gene lost 1 base and the J gene lost 6 bases, with 15 bases spanning the gap. Germline lookup yields CDR1 SGHAT and CDR2 FQNNGV. CDR3 region: CASSLVQGPSSEAFF. CDR3 DNA: TGTGCCAGCAGCTTAGTCCAGGGGCCGTCATCTGAAGCTTTCTTT.

The CDR3 DNA reads TGTGCCAGTAGCCCCGGGTCCCCCTACGAGCAGTACTTC. Its translation: CASSPGSPYEQYF. The chain carries TRBV19 and TRBJ2-7; no reliable D call. CDR3 size: 13 residues. Trimming stripped 6 bases from V and 2 bases from J, with 11 bases between. CDR1 and CDR2 from the germline V gene are LNHDA and SQIVND (reference sequence).

This clone has only one observation. The rearrangement links TRBV5-1 to TRBJ2-2; D is uncertain. With 7 bases removed from V and 1 base from J, the gap between germline ends came to 2 bases. The CDR3 extends over 11 amino acids. Germline loops: CDR1 SGHRS, CDR2 YFSETQ. The chain's CDR3 is CASQNTGELFF. Here the CDR3 DNA reads TGCGCCAGCCAGAACACCGGGGAGCTGTTTTTT. The full variable domain, rest sourced from reference TRBV5-1 and TRBJ2-2, is KAGVTQTPRYLIKTRGQQVTLSCSPISGHRSVSWYQQTPGQGLQFLFEYFSETQRNKGNFPGRFSGRQFSNSRSEMNVSTLELGDSALYLCASQNTGELFFGEGSRLTVL.

The chain has TRBV10-1 and TRBJ1-5; D gene uncertain. The CDR3 extends over 16 amino acids. V dropped 1 base and J dropped 7 bases, with 17 bases sitting between them. Germline CDR1 WNHNN, CDR2 SYGVQD (reference sequence). For the CDR3, the DNA is TGCGCCAGCAGTGAGTTCGACGTTGGACTCAGACAGCCCCAGCATTTT. Translated: CASSEFDVGLRQPQHF.

The V and J genes are TRBV7-9 and TRBJ2-3; a possible D gene is TRBD2 (6 bases). This CDR3 contains 14 residues. The germline V gene encodes CDR1 SEHNR and CDR2 FQNEAQ (reference sequence). V dropped 3 bases and J dropped 2 bases, with 9 bases sitting between them. The CDR3 reads CASSLEGITDTQYF. The CDR3 nucleotides read TGTGCCAGCAGCTTGGAGGGGATCACAGATACGCAGTATTTT.

The chain links TRBV24-1 to TRBJ2-2, with 9 bases that match TRBD1. This CDR3 contains 16 residues. After removal of 4 bases from V and 6 bases from J, the junction contained 8 bases not matched to a gene. CDR1 and CDR2 (germline): KGHDR, SFDVKD. CDR3 DNA sequence: TGTGCCACCAGTGAACAGGGGGCCGTGATTCCCGGGGAGCTGTTTTTT. This sequence encodes CATSEQGAVIPGELFF.

This chain joins TRBV7-8 and TRBJ2-7; D is possibly TRBD1 (5 bases). Trimming stripped 0 bases from V and 3 bases from J, with 6 bases between. The CDR3 loop spans 13 amino acids. Per germline, CDR1 SGHVS and CDR2 FQNEAQ. The CDR3 loop is CASSLAQGYEQYF. The CDR3 DNA follows: TGTGCCAGCAGCTTAGCCCAGGGCTACGAGCAGTACTTC.

In its sample, this clone was seen a few times. The chain links TRBV24-1 to TRBJ1-4, with 11 bases identical to TRBD1. Germline-derived CDR1 and CDR2 are KGHDR and SFDVKD. The trim removed 7 bases at V and 6 bases at J, leaving 9 bases unmatched. This CDR3 has 16 amino acids. The CDR3, as DNA: TGTGCCACCAGAGATAACCCGGGACAGGGGGATGAAAAACTGTTTTTT. Encoded protein: CATRDNPGQGDEKLFF.

The chain employs TRBV30 and TRBJ2-7; D might be TRBD2 (6 bases). CDR3 length: 12 amino acids. The V and J ends lost 4 bases and 3 bases respectively, with 10 bases between them. Germline V CDR1 and CDR2: GTSNPN, SVGIG (reference sequence). Here the CDR3 DNA reads TGTGCCTGGATCGGGAGAGGCTACGAGCAGTACTTC. Translating it yields CAWIGRGYEQYF.

The chain recombines TRBV27 with TRBJ1-2; 8 bases map to TRBD1. The CDR3 is 13 residues long. The germline gives CDR1 MNHEY, CDR2 SMNVEV (reference sequence). The V segment lost 3 bases and the J segment 4 bases; nucleotides outside the gene matches: 1. This chain's CDR3 is CASSFGTGYGYTF. The CDR3 coding sequence is TGTGCCAGCAGTTTCGGGACAGGCTATGGCTACACCTTC.

The chain carries TRBV4-3 and TRBJ1-2, with D possibly matching TRBD1 (6 bases). The CDR3 covers 14 residues. Trimming shortened V by 4 bases and J by 4 bases, and 13 bases separated the two germline ends. The germline V gene has CDR1 LGHNA and CDR2 YSLEER. The DNA of the CDR3 is TGCGCCAGCAGCCCTGGACAGCCCACCTATGGCTACACCTTC. It codes for CASSPGQPTYGYTF.

The chain has TRBV5-1 and TRBJ1-3, with 12 bases fitting TRBD1. The CDR3 sequence is 16 residues long. Germline V lookup: CDR1 SGHRS, CDR2 YFSETQ. Unmatched junction bases numbered 5, after V lost 5 bases and J lost 2 bases. CDR3 protein: CASRSRDRGPGNTIYF. CDR3 in DNA: TGCGCCAGCAGATCCCGGGACAGGGGGCCTGGAAACACCATATATTTT.

The chain uses TRBV7-2 and TRBJ1-3; 9 bases agree with TRBD1. The CDR3 extends over 19 amino acids. From germline, CDR1 is SGHTA and CDR2 FQGNSA. Trimming cost V 4 bases and J 2 bases; bases outside gene matches: 15. CDR3 sequence: CASSSPGQGVDSAGNTIYF. In nucleotides, the CDR3 is TGTGCCAGCAGCTCCCCGGGACAGGGTGTTGACAGCGCTGGAAACACCATATATTTT. Based on the CDR3 plus reference TRBV7-2 and TRBJ1-3, the full variable domain is GAGVSQSPSNKVTEKGKDVELRCDPISGHTALYWYRQSLGQGLEFLIYFQGNSAPDKSGLPSDRFSAERTGGSVSTLTIQRTQQEDSAVYLCASSSPGQGVDSAGNTIYFGEGSWLTVV.

This clone appeared a single time. DNA for the CDR3: TGTGCCAGCAGCCCCTGGGACAGTCGCTCTGGAAACACCATATATTTT. Residues: CASSPWDSRSGNTIYF. The chain is built from TRBV3-1 (or the pseudogene TRBV3-2) and TRBJ1-3; TRBD1 aligns across 7 bases. The CDR3 has 16 amino acids. Looked up from germline, CDR1 is LGHDT and CDR2 is YNNKEL (reference sequence). Trimming at V came to 4 bases and at J to 0 bases, leaving 6 bases not matched to a gene.

J is TRBJ2-1 and V is TRBV7-9, with D perhaps matching TRBD1 (5 bases). This CDR3 is 14 amino acids long. CDR1 and CDR2 (germline): SEHNR, FQNEAQ (reference sequence). The V and J ends lost 3 bases and 4 bases respectively, with 10 bases between them. The CDR3 here is CASSLAGSYNEQFF. The CDR3 coding sequence is TGTGCCAGCAGCTTGGCAGGGTCATACAATGAGCAGTTCTTC. The full variable domain, rest sourced from reference TRBV7-9 and TRBJ2-1, is DTGVSQNPRHKITKRGQNVTFRCDPISEHNRLYWYRQTLGQGPEFLTYFQNEAQLEKSRLLSDRFSAERPKGSFSTLEIQRTEQGDSAMYLCASSLAGSYNEQFFGPGTRLTVL.

The DNA of the CDR3 is TGTGCCAGCAGCCGTCCCGGGACTAGCGAAACCTCTGTCTGGGAGCTGTTTTTT. This translates into CASSRPGTSETSVWELFF. V gene TRBV4-2 combines with J gene TRBJ2-2; 10 bases fit TRBD2. CDR1 is LGHNA and CDR2 is YNFKEQ in the germline V gene. V lost 4 bases to trimming and J lost 9 bases; unmatched junction nucleotides: 17. This CDR3 is built from 18 residues.

The CDR3: CASRLGVLGTEAFF. DNA for the CDR3: TGTGCCAGCAGGCTAGGGGTATTGGGGACTGAAGCTTTCTTT. The chain uses TRBV6-5 and TRBJ1-1; D is possibly TRBD1 (5 bases). CDR1 and CDR2 (germline): MNHEY, SVGAGI. The CDR3 contains 14 residues. Trimming pared 6 bases from V and 5 bases from J, leaving 16 bases between.

V usage is TRBV7-3 and J usage is TRBJ2-1, with D possibly matching TRBD2 (6 bases). Germline V CDR1 and CDR2: SGHTA, FQGTGA. CDR3 length: 19 residues. V was shortened by 4 bases and J by 6 bases, with 28 bases between the two germline ends. The CDR3 DNA reads TGTGCCAGCAGCTCCCGAGGCGGGATACAATTTGTCCATCCCAATGAGCAGTTCTTC. Translating it yields CASSSRGGIQFVHPNEQFF.

This clone was recorded once. This chain joins TRBV6-2 or TRBV6-3 and TRBJ1-2, with D hard to call. Germline loops: CDR1 MNHEY, CDR2 SVGEGT. The CDR3 has 13 amino acids. Trimming took 2 bases from V and 3 from J, leaving 7 bases between them. The CDR3 DNA follows: TGTGCCAGCAGTTACGAGGTAGACTATGGCTACACCTTC. Amino acids: CASSYEVDYGYTF.

This rearrangement joins TRBV5-1 to TRBJ2-2; possibly TRBD1 for D (6 bases). CDR1 SGHRS and CDR2 YFSETQ come from the germline V gene. CDR3 length equals 16 residues. V was shortened by 4 bases and J by 2 bases, with 15 bases between the two germline ends. CDR3 region: CASSPDGQRNTGELFF. The CDR3 DNA is TGCGCCAGCAGCCCAGACGGACAGCGAAACACCGGGGAGCTGTTTTTT. The complete variable domain, with remaining parts taken from reference TRBV5-1 and TRBJ2-2, reads KAGVTQTPRYLIKTRGQQVTLSCSPISGHRSVSWYQQTPGQGLQFLFEYFSETQRNKGNFPGRFSGRQFSNSRSEMNVSTLELGDSALYLCASSPDGQRNTGELFFGEGSRLTVL.

J is TRBJ1-5 and V is TRBV27, with TRBD1 matching over 9 bases. With 4 bases clipped from V and 9 bases from J, the junction kept 7 bases outside the gene matches. There are 14 residues in the CDR3. The germline V gene encodes CDR1 MNHEY and CDR2 SMNVEV (reference sequence). CDR3 DNA: TGTGCCAGCAGTTCGAGACAGGGGGTTACGCCCCAGCATTTT. Translation: CASSSRQGVTPQHF.

A remark on this clone: In the same sample, other DNA sequences code for this CDR3. The chain uses TRBV7-9 and TRBJ2-3, with TRBD1 matching over 10 bases. In germline, CDR1 is SEHNR, CDR2 FQNEAQ (reference sequence). CDR3 length: 15 residues. The trim removed 4 bases at V and 2 bases at J, leaving 3 bases unmatched. The CDR3 loop is CASSSGTGVTDTQYF. The CDR3 region has the DNA TGTGCCAGCAGCTCCGGGACAGGGGTCACAGATACGCAGTATTTT.

The V and J genes are TRBV28 and TRBJ1-2, with 10 bases lining up with TRBD1. This CDR3 has 15 residues. V dropped 5 bases and J dropped 5; count of bases not matched to a gene: 8. Germline CDR1 and CDR2: MDHEN and SYDVKM. CDR3 in amino acids: CASSLTGGQGYGYTF. CDR3 DNA sequence: TGTGCCAGCAGTCTGACGGGGGGACAGGGGTATGGCTACACCTTC.

This clone is a singleton in its sample. The chain combines TRBV5-1 with TRBJ1-4; 7 bases are shared with TRBD1. With 0 bases clipped from V and 8 bases from J, the junction kept 13 bases outside the gene matches. Germline CDR1 reads SGHRS; CDR2 reads YFSETQ. The CDR3 contains 17 residues. CDR3 DNA sequence: TGCGCCAGCAGCTTGGGACCAACCGGGACAGTTAACGAAAAACTGTTTTTT. Its translation is CASSLGPTGTVNEKLFF.

CDR3 region: CASSQDSSGGRMYNEQFF. The CDR3, as DNA: TGTGCCAGCAGCCAAGATTCTTCTGGTGGGAGAATGTACAATGAGCAGTTCTTC. The V gene is TRBV3-1 (or the pseudogene TRBV3-2), the J gene TRBJ2-1; possible D gene TRBD2, 5 bases. Germline values: CDR1 LGHDT, CDR2 YNNKEL (reference sequence). Trimming removed 0 bases from V and 4 bases from J, with 19 bases in between. There are 18 residues in the CDR3.

The chain recombines TRBV7-9 with TRBJ2-7; no clear D. Trimming removed 5 bases from V and 7 bases from J, with 12 bases in between. This CDR3 contains 12 residues. Germline-derived CDR1 and CDR2 are SEHNR and FQNEAQ (reference sequence). The CDR3 coding sequence is TGTGCCAGCAGCCCGAGAGGTCGTGAGCAGTACTTC. Encoded protein: CASSPRGREQYF. The complete variable domain, with remaining parts taken from reference TRBV7-9 and TRBJ2-7, reads DTGVSQNPRHKITKRGQNVTFRCDPISEHNRLYWYRQTLGQGPEFLTYFQNEAQLEKSRLLSDRFSAERPKGSFSTLEIQRTEQGDSAMYLCASSPRGREQYFGPGTRLTVT.